A selection of T cell receptor beta chains follows, all from one sample in a study of blood T cell repertoires in COVID-19. Clones were read by immunoSEQ multiplex PCR, and TCRdb kept only the in-frame ones, dropping some. Of about 76,000 clones in the sample, more than 75% are singletons; the top ten hold roughly 6.1%. Sequences were obtained from peripheral blood. These receptor sequences come from a human donor in a cohort sampled during active COVID-19. Each CDR3 is given with its conserved first and last residue. The order of the fields is D gene, V gene, clone size, J gene, CDR3 protein, CDR3 DNA. A D gene is named only where the DNA matches it firmly. Part of the rows lack a size; the others show once, few, many or a class for expanded clones.

D: TRBD2; V: TRBV7-8; size: -; J: TRBJ2-1; CDR3: CASSFQRGGGNEQFF; DNA: TGTGCCAGCAGCTTTCAGCGGGGGGGCGGCAATGAGCAGTTCTTC
D: -; V: TRBV18; size: -; J: TRBJ2-7; CDR3: CASSPGMDSYEQYF; DNA: TGTGCCAGCTCACCCGGGATGGACTCCTACGAGCAGTACTTC
D: -; V: TRBV3-1/TRBV3-2; size: -; J: TRBJ1-1; CDR3: CASSQDGGRWTEAFF; DNA: TGTGCCAGCAGCCAAGACGGGGGGAGGTGGACTGAAGCTTTCTTT
D: TRBD2; V: TRBV7-6; size: -; J: TRBJ2-1; CDR3: CASSLRLAGINEQFF; DNA: TGTGCCAGCAGCTTACGGCTAGCGGGGATCAATGAGCAGTTCTTC
D: TRBD1; V: TRBV3-1/TRBV3-2; size: -; J: TRBJ2-3; CDR3: CASSQVGQGPDTQYF; DNA: TGTGCCAGCAGCCAAGTGGGACAGGGACCAGATACGCAGTATTTT
D: TRBD1; V: TRBV7-2; size: -; J: TRBJ1-2; CDR3: CASSPRTGFYGYTF; DNA: TGTGCCAGCAGCCCGAGGACAGGGTTTTATGGCTACACCTTC
D: -; V: TRBV7-2; size: -; J: TRBJ1-6; CDR3: CASSPRDRLRSPLHF; DNA: TGTGCCAGCAGCCCGCGGGACCGATTAAGGTCACCCCTCCACTTT
D: TRBD1; V: TRBV4-1; size: once; J: TRBJ2-1; CDR3: CASSQDPGQPYNEQFF; DNA: TGCGCCAGCAGCCAAGATCCGGGACAGCCCTACAATGAGCAGTTCTTC
D: -; V: TRBV25-1; size: once; J: TRBJ1-1; CDR3: CASSVGFNTEAFF; DNA: TGTGCCAGCAGTGTTGGCTTCAACACTGAAGCTTTCTTT
D: TRBD2; V: TRBV4-2; size: -; J: TRBJ2-3; CDR3: CASRASGGALTDTQYF; DNA: TGTGCCAGCAGGGCTAGCGGGGGGGCCTTGACAGATACGCAGTATTTT
D: TRBD1; V: TRBV6-6; size: -; J: TRBJ1-6; CDR3: CAGQERKGTVNSPLHF; DNA: TGTGCCGGGCAGGAACGGAAAGGGACAGTTAATTCACCCCTCCACTTT
D: -; V: TRBV20-1; size: -; J: TRBJ2-7; CDR3: CAVDSASEQYF; DNA: TGCGCGGTGGACAGTGCCTCCGAGCAGTACTTC
D: -; V: TRBV30; size: -; J: TRBJ1-2; CDR3: CACELNYGYTF; DNA: TGTGCCTGCGAGTTAAACTATGGCTACACCTTC
D: -; V: TRBV7-9; size: few; J: TRBJ2-2; CDR3: CASSLSTTGNTGELFF; DNA: TGTGCCAGCAGCTTAAGTACGACAGGGAACACCGGGGAGCTGTTTTTT
D: -; V: TRBV10-3; size: -; J: TRBJ1-2; CDR3: CAISELIGDYGYTF; DNA: TGTGCCATCAGTGAGCTGATAGGGGACTATGGCTACACCTTC
D: TRBD1; V: TRBV3-1/TRBV3-2; size: -; J: TRBJ1-4; CDR3: CASSPRQGGEKLFF; DNA: TGTGCCAGCAGCCCCCGACAGGGCGGTGAAAAACTGTTTTTT
D: TRBD1; V: TRBV6-2/TRBV6-3; size: -; J: TRBJ2-7; CDR3: CASSDGTASSGQYF; DNA: TGTGCCAGCAGTGACGGGACAGCCTCCTCTGGGCAGTACTTC
D: -; V: TRBV4-2; size: -; J: TRBJ1-2; CDR3: CASSQDHLIGGGDGYTF; DNA: TGTGCCAGCAGCCAAGATCATCTAATAGGGGGGGGAGATGGCTACACCTTC
D: -; V: TRBV7-3; size: -; J: TRBJ2-3; CDR3: CASSQGSPPNTQYF; DNA: TGTGCCAGCAGCCAGGGGTCCCCACCGAATACGCAGTATTTT
D: -; V: TRBV21-1; size: -; J: TRBJ1-3; CDR3: CASSKVGTGAGNTIYF; DNA: -
D: TRBD2; V: TRBV7-2; size: -; J: TRBJ2-1; CDR3: CASSSSGDNEQFF; DNA: TGTGCCAGCAGCTCAAGCGGGGACAATGAGCAGTTCTTC
D: -; V: TRBV30; size: -; J: TRBJ2-2; CDR3: CAWSRLEDTGELFF; DNA: TGTGCCTGGAGTAGACTAGAGGACACCGGGGAGCTGTTTTTT
D: -; V: TRBV4-3; size: once; J: TRBJ1-4; CDR3: CASSQDSRKLFF; DNA: TGCGCCAGCAGCCAAGACAGTCGAAAACTGTTTTTT
D: -; V: TRBV5-1; size: -; J: TRBJ1-2; CDR3: CASSLGGDNYGYTF; DNA: TGCGCCAGCAGCTTGGGGGGCGATAACTATGGCTACACCTTC
D: -; V: TRBV7-9; size: -; J: TRBJ2-5; CDR3: CASSPVWTGVGETQYF; DNA: TGTGCCAGCAGCCCGGTTTGGACGGGGGTAGGAGAGACCCAGTACTTC
D: -; V: TRBV4-3; size: -; J: TRBJ2-2; CDR3: CASSPVSTGELFF; DNA: TGCGCCAGCAGCCCTGTGAGCACCGGGGAGCTGTTTTTT
D: -; V: TRBV11-3; size: few; J: TRBJ1-1; CDR3: CASSFAGTEAFF; DNA: TGTGCCAGCAGCTTTGCGGGGACTGAAGCTTTCTTT
D: -; V: TRBV20-1; size: -; J: TRBJ1-2; CDR3: CSASTGYYGYTF; DNA: TGCAGTGCTAGTACAGGGTACTATGGCTACACCTTC
D: TRBD2; V: TRBV11-2; size: -; J: TRBJ2-1; CDR3: CASGGGASEYNEQFF; DNA: TGTGCCAGCGGGGGAGGGGCTTCCGAATACAATGAGCAGTTCTTC
D: -; V: TRBV5-1; size: -; J: TRBJ1-2; CDR3: CASSLPGQGASGYTF; DNA: TGCGCCAGCAGCTTGCCGGGCCAAGGGGCAAGTGGCTACACCTTC
D: TRBD1; V: TRBV27; size: -; J: TRBJ2-7; CDR3: CASSYSGTGTYEQYF; DNA: TGTGCCAGCAGTTATTCGGGGACAGGGACCTACGAGCAGTACTTC
D: TRBD2; V: TRBV4-2; size: -; J: TRBJ2-1; CDR3: CASSQAPSGVNEQFF; DNA: TGTGCCAGCAGCCAAGCCCCTAGCGGGGTCAATGAGCAGTTCTTC
D: TRBD1; V: TRBV27; size: -; J: TRBJ1-3; CDR3: CASSVPQGGKGSGNTIYF; DNA: TGTGCCAGCAGTGTACCACAGGGGGGGAAGGGCTCTGGAAACACCATATATTTT
D: -; V: TRBV9; size: few; J: TRBJ2-2; CDR3: CASSVEQVNTGELFF; DNA: TGTGCCAGCAGCGTAGAACAGGTGAACACCGGGGAGCTGTTTTTT
D: -; V: TRBV5-1; size: once; J: TRBJ2-1; CDR3: CASSLSNRSSYNEQFF; DNA: TGCGCCAGCAGCTTGTCGAACCGGAGCTCCTACAATGAGCAGTTCTTC
D: TRBD1; V: TRBV5-1; size: -; J: TRBJ2-3; CDR3: CASSQDRQGTADTQYF; DNA: TGCGCCAGCAGCCAAGACCGACAGGGTACGGCAGATACGCAGTATTTT
D: -; V: TRBV12-3/TRBV12-4; size: -; J: TRBJ2-1; CDR3: CASLLSSYNEQFF; DNA: TGTGCCAGTCTCCTGAGCTCCTACAATGAGCAGTTCTTC
D: -; V: TRBV18; size: -; J: TRBJ1-1; CDR3: CASSPGRGTEAFF; DNA: TGTGCCAGCTCACCTGGGAGGGGGACTGAAGCTTTCTTT
D: TRBD2; V: TRBV11-3; size: -; J: TRBJ2-1; CDR3: CASSLTSGYNEQFF; DNA: TGTGCCAGCAGCTTAACTAGCGGGTATAATGAGCAGTTCTTC
D: TRBD1; V: TRBV4-1; size: -; J: TRBJ2-1; CDR3: CASSQTGVGNNEQFF; DNA: TGCGCCAGCAGCCAGACAGGGGTCGGGAACAATGAGCAGTTCTTC
D: TRBD1; V: TRBV7-9; size: once; J: TRBJ2-3; CDR3: CASSRFPGQGFPDTQYF; DNA: TGTGCCAGCAGCCGATTTCCGGGACAGGGATTTCCAGATACGCAGTATTTT
D: TRBD1; V: TRBV12-3/TRBV12-4; size: -; J: TRBJ2-1; CDR3: CASSPTGSNEQFF; DNA: TGTGCCAGCAGCCCGACAGGGTCCAATGAGCAGTTCTTC
D: -; V: TRBV5-1; size: -; J: TRBJ2-3; CDR3: CASSLARSTDTQYF; DNA: TGCGCCAGCAGCTTGGCCAGGTCCACAGATACGCAGTATTTT
D: -; V: TRBV30; size: -; J: TRBJ1-3; CDR3: CQATGNASGNTIYF; DNA: TGTCAGGCTACAGGAAACGCTTCTGGAAACACCATATATTTT
D: -; V: TRBV11-2; size: -; J: TRBJ1-1; CDR3: CASSSMGLANTEAFF; DNA: TGTGCCAGCAGCTCGATGGGGCTTGCGAACACTGAAGCTTTCTTT